One T cell receptor beta chain is described in this entry. The assay was immunoSEQ multiplex PCR, and TCRdb's table has in-frame clones only and misses some. This sample has about 160,000 clones, with approximately 94% found just once. The data were taken from a study of control samples from healthy donors and cancer patients. Germline V CDR1 and CDR2: MNHEY, SVGAGI. V gave up 5 bases and J gave up 3 bases; unmatched junction bases: 7. CDR3 length equals 14 residues. The source material was PBMCs. The origin of this receptor is a man aged 60 to 75 with colorectal cancer. The rearrangement uses TRBV6-5 and TRBJ2-7; TRBD1 matches at 7 bases. The CDR3 DNA reads TGTGCCAGCAGTCGACAGGGTCGAAGCTACGAGCAGTACTTC. Encoded protein: CASSRQGRSYEQYF.